This TCR beta chain stems from a study of vaccination and CD4 T cells after COVID-19. For the study at large: Investigators drew the post-COVID samples a median around 93 days after diagnosis, with a range of 35 to 161. Timing of post-vaccine sample collection was a median roughly 70 days after dose two, with a range of 14 to 241.

In the case of this clonotype: The antigen is not known.

The Oncomine TCR Beta short-read assay generated sequence data from the DNA of cultured CD4+ T cells. TCRdb itself ran the PCR reads through MiXCR, one entry per CDR3 protein. The data contain under 15,000 distinct CDR3 sequences, around a third of them singletons. The CDR3 is 14 residues long. The V gene end was trimmed by 9 bases and the J gene end by 3 bases; junction bases not matched to a gene: 7. CDR1 is MDHEN and CDR2 is SYDVKM in the germline V gene. Treatment reported: roughly 10-day PBMC culture with coronavirus spike peptide pools or control peptides (ViraFEST assay). This rearrangement joins TRBV28 to TRBJ2-1; 8 nucleotides agree with TRBD2. The sequence came from a human donor who had recovered from COVID-19. The input for sequencing was CD4+ T cells from blood, cultured in vitro, taken after SARS-CoV-2 vaccination. CDR3 region: CASYPREGYNEQFF. Written as DNA, the CDR3 is TGTGCCAGTTACCCACGGGAGGGCTACAATGAGCAGTTCTTC.